This T cell receptor (beta chain) was identified during a study of blood T cell repertoires in COVID-19. CDR1 and CDR2 from the germline V gene are LGHNA and YSLEER. The CDR3 runs to 16 residues. Trimming left V 0 bases short and J 0 bases short, with 10 bases between. As for this clone: This specimen includes other DNA sequences encoding the same CDR3.

Profiled with immunoSEQ multiplex PCR; TCRdb holds only in-frame clones, not every one. In the table there are about 76,000 clones, approximately 86% of which are singletons. This clonotype originated in a human donor in a cohort sampled during active COVID-19. The specimen sequenced was peripheral blood. The rearrangement links TRBV4-3 to TRBJ2-3, with D maybe TRBD2 (6 bases). CDR3 bases: TGCGCCAGCAGCCAAGATGCGAGCGGGAGCACAGATACGCAGTATTTT. It encodes CASSQDASGSTDTQYF.